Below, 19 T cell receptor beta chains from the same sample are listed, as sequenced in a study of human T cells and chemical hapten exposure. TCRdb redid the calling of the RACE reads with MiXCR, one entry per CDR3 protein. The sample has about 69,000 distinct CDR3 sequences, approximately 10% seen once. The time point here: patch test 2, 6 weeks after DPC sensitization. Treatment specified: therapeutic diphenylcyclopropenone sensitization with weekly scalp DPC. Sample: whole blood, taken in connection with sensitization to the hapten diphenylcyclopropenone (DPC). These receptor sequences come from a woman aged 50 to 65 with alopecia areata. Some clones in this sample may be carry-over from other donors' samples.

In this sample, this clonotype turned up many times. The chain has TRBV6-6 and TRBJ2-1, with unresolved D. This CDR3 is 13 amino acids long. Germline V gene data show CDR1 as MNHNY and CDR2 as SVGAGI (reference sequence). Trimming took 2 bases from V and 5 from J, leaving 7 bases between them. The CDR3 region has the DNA TGTGCCAGCAGTTACCCGGCCCACAATGAGCAGTTCTTC. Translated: CASSYPAHNEQFF.

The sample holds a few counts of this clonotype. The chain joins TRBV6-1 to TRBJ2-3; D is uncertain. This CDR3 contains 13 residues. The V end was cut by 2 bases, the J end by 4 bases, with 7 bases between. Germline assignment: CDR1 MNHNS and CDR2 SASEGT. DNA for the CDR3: TGTGCCAGCAGTGAACGGTCCTCAGATACGCAGTATTTT. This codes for CASSERSSDTQYF.

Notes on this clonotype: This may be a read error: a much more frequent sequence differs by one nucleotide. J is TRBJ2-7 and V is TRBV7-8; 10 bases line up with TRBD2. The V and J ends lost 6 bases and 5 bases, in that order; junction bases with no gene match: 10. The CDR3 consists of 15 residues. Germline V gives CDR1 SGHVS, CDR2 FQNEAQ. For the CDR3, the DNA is TGTGCCAGCAGGCTTGGACTAGCGGAGGTAAACGAGCAGTACTTC. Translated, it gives CASRLGLAEVNEQYF.

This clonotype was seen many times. The CDR3 DNA reads TGTGCCAGCAGCTTCCGGGTTAGCGTTAGCACAGATACGCAGTATTTT. Its protein is CASSFRVSVSTDTQYF. The J gene is TRBJ2-3, the V gene TRBV5-4; D may be TRBD2 (5 bases). The CDR3 contains 16 residues. Looked up from germline, CDR1 is SGHNT and CDR2 is YYREEE (reference sequence). V was trimmed by 2 bases and J by 0 bases, leaving 13 bases between them.

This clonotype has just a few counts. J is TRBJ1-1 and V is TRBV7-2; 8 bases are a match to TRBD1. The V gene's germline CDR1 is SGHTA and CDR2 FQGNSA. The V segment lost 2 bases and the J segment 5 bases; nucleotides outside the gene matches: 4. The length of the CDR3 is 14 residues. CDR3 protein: CASSLYRGGTEAFF. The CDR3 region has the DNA TGTGCCAGCAGCTTATACAGGGGGGGAACTGAAGCTTTCTTT.

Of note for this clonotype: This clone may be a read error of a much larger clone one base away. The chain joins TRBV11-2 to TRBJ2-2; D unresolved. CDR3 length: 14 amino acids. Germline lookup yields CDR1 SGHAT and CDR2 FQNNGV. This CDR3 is CANSLDGNTGELFF. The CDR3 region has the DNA TGTGCCAACAGCTTAGATGGCAACACCGGGGAGCTGTTTTTT.

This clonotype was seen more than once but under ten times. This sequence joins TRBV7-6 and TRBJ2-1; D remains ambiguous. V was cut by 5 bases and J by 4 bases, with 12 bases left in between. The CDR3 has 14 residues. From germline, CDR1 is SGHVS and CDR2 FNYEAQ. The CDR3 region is CASSQTGRYNEQFF. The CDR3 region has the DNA TGTGCCAGCAGCCAGACCGGGCGTTACAATGAGCAGTTCTTC.

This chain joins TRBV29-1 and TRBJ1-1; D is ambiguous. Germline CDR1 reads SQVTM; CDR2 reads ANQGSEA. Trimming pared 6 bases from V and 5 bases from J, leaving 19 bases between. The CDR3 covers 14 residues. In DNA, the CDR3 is TGCAGCGTCGCGCCGACTCTCGACGGGACTGAAGCTTTCTTT. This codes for CSVAPTLDGTEAFF.

CDR3 DNA sequence: TGTGCCATCAGTAAGGACGGCGACTCTGGAAACACCATATATTTT. Protein product: CAISKDGDSGNTIYF. The chain carries TRBV10-3 and TRBJ1-3; D gene unclear. The CDR3 totals 15 residues. In germline, CDR1 is ENHRY, CDR2 SYGVKD. V lost 5 bases to trimming and J lost 0 bases, with 11 bases between them.

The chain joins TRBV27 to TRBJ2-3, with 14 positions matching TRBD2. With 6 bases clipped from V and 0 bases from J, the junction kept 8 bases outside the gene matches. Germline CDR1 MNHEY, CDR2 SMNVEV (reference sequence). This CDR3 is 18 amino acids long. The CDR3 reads CASRDPGLAGDSTDTQYF. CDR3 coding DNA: TGTGCCAGCAGAGACCCGGGACTAGCGGGAGATAGCACAGATACGCAGTATTTT.

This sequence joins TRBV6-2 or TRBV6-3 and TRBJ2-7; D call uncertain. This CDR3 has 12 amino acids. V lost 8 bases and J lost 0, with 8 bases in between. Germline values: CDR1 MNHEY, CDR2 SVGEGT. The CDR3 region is CASQRDSYEQYF. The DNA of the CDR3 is TGTGCCAGCCAAAGGGACTCCTACGAGCAGTACTTC.

The CDR3 protein is CASSGYPRGKGSYEQYF. For the CDR3, the DNA is TGCGCCAGCAGTGGGTACCCTCGGGGGAAAGGTTCCTACGAGCAGTACTTC. The rearrangement links TRBV10-1 to TRBJ2-7; D may be TRBD2 (6 bases). The V end was cut by 4 bases, the J end by 1 base, with 20 bases between. Germline V lookup: CDR1 WNHNN, CDR2 SYGVQD (reference sequence). CDR3 length: 17 amino acids.

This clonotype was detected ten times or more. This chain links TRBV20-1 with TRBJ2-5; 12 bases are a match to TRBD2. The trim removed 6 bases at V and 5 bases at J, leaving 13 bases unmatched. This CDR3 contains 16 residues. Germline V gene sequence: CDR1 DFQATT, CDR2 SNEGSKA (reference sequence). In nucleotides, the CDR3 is TGCAGTGCCCGAACACTAGCGGGAGGAGTTTGGGAGACCCAGTACTTC. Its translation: CSARTLAGGVWETQYF.

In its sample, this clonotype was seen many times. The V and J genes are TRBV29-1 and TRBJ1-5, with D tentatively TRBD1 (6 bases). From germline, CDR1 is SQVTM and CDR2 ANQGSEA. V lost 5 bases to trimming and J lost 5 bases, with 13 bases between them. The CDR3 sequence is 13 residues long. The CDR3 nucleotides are TGCAGCGTTTCAGACAGGTTCGATCAGCCCCAGCATTTT. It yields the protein CSVSDRFDQPQHF.

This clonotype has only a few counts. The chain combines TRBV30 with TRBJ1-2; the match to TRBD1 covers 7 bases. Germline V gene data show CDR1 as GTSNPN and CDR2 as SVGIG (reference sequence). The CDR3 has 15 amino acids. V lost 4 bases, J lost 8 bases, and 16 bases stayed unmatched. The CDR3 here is CAWIQQGTLASGYTF. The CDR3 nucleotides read TGTGCCTGGATTCAACAGGGGACTTTGGCATCGGGCTACACCTTC.

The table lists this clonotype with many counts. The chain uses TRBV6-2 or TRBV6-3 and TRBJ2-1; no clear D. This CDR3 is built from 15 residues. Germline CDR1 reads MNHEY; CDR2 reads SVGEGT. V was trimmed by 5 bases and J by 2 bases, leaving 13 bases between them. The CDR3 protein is CASSGRETAYNEQFF. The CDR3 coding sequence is TGTGCCAGCAGTGGTAGGGAAACCGCCTACAATGAGCAGTTCTTC.

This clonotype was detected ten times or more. In nucleotides, the CDR3 is TGCAGTGCTAGAGGCTCGGTGAACACTGAAGCTTTCTTT. Translated: CSARGSVNTEAFF. The rearrangement joins TRBV20-1 to TRBJ1-1; D uncertain. V gave up 1 base and J gave up 0 bases, with 6 bases separating them. The CDR3 is made up of 13 amino acids. Per the germline V gene, CDR1 is DFQATT and CDR2 is SNEGSKA (reference sequence).

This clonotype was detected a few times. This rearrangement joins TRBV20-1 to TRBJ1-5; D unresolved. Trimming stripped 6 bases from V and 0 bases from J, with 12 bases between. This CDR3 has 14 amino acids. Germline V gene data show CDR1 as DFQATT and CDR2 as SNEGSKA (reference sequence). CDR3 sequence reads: CSAVPSYSNQPQHF. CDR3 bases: TGCAGTGCCGTCCCGAGTTATAGCAATCAGCCCCAGCATTTT.

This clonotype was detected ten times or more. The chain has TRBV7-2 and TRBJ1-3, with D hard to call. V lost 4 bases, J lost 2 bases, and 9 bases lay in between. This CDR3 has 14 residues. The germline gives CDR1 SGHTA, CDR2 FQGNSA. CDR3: CASSYGRTGNTIYF. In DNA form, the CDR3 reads TGTGCCAGCAGCTATGGTCGAACTGGAAACACCATATATTTT.